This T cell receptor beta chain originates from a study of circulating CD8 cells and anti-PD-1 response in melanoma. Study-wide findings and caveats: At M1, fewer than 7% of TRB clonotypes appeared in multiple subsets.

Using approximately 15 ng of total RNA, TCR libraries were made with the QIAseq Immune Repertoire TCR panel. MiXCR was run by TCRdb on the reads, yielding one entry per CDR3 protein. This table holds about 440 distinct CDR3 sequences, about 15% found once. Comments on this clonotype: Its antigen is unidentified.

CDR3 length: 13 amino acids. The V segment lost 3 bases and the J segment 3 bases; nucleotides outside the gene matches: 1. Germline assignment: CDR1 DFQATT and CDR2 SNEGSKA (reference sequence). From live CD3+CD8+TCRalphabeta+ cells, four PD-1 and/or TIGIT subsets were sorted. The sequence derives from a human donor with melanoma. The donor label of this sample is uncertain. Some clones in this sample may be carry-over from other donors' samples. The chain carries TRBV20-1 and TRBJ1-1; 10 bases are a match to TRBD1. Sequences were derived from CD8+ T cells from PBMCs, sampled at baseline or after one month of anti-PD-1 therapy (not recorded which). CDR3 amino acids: CSARGTGDTEAFF. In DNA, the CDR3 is TGCAGTGCTAGGGGGACAGGGGACACTGAAGCTTTCTTT.